The 20 T cell receptor beta chains below come from one sample, sequenced in a study of cytomegalovirus exposure and HLA in healthy donors. It was with 60 Vbeta and 13 Jbeta primers that the PCR ran. Sequencing used immunoSEQ multiplex PCR; TCRdb keeps in-frame clones, though not all of them. The repertoire consists of just over 150,000 clones, with 70% to 90% occurring once and the leading ten covering just under 2%. The sequenced material came from PBMCs. These receptors all stem from a woman younger than 35 in good health and CMV-seronegative.

The chain carries TRBV5-1 and TRBJ2-5; 12 nucleotides align to TRBD2. Trimming at V came to 3 bases and at J to 5 bases, leaving 11 bases not matched to a gene. The CDR3 is 17 amino acids. CDR1 and CDR2 (germline): SGHRS, YFSETQ. The CDR3 bases are TGCGCCAGCAGCTCTCCGGGACTAGCGGGCGGTTTTGAGACCCAGTACTTC. It is translated as CASSSPGLAGGFETQYF.

As DNA, the CDR3 is TGTGCCAGCAGGGACAGGGGGCAAGAGACCCAGTACTTC. The encoded protein is CASRDRGQETQYF. The chain combines TRBV28 with TRBJ2-5; the match to TRBD1 covers 10 bases. Per the germline V gene, CDR1 is MDHEN and CDR2 is SYDVKM. J gave up 2 bases and V 6 bases, and 0 bases lay outside the gene matches. The CDR3 extends over 13 amino acids.

The CDR3 DNA follows: TGTGCCAGCAGCCAAGACAGGGTCTACTACGAGCAGTACTTC. Its translation: CASSQDRVYYEQYF. The V and J genes are TRBV4-2 and TRBJ2-7, with a weak D call TRBD1 (5 bases). The CDR3 length is 14 residues. V was cut by 0 bases and J by 3 bases, with 9 bases left in between. Germline loops: CDR1 LGHNA, CDR2 YNFKEQ.

The chain employs TRBV7-7 and TRBJ2-7; 8 nucleotides line up with TRBD2. The trim removed 2 bases at V and 6 bases at J, leaving 9 bases unmatched. Germline V gene lookup returns CDR1 SSHAT and CDR2 FNYEAQ (reference sequence). This CDR3 is 15 amino acids long. CDR3 coding DNA: TGTGCCAGCAGCTTAACAGTAGCGGGGTTGGCCGAGCAGTACTTC. The encoded protein is CASSLTVAGLAEQYF.

This clone was recorded only once. This chain links TRBV4-1 with TRBJ2-3, with 7 bases matching TRBD1. Germline values: CDR1 MGHRA, CDR2 YSYEKL. With 0 bases clipped from V and 6 bases from J, the junction kept 9 bases outside the gene matches. This CDR3 has 16 amino acids. The CDR3 bases are TGCGCCAGCAGCCAAGACCGGGCGACAGGGTTGGATACGCAGTATTTT. It specifies CASSQDRATGLDTQYF.

Written as DNA, the CDR3 is TGTGCCAGCAGAGAAGGGGGGGACACTTCGGGCTATGGCTACACCTTC. Translating gives CASREGGDTSGYGYTF. The V gene is TRBV7-2, the J gene TRBJ1-2, with D tentatively TRBD1 (6 bases). Germline loops: CDR1 SGHTA, CDR2 FQGNSA. V was clipped by 6 bases and J by 4 bases, with 21 bases between them. The CDR3 covers 16 residues.

J is TRBJ2-3 and V is TRBV7-2; 10 bases fit TRBD2. From germline, CDR1 is SGHTA and CDR2 FQGNSA. J gave up 6 bases and V 5 bases, and 11 bases lay outside the gene matches. CDR3 length: 16 amino acids. CDR3 coding DNA: TGTGCCAGCAGCCGTCTTAGCGGGGGGTCAGGGGATACGCAGTATTTT. Its translation: CASSRLSGGSGDTQYF.

The V gene is TRBV5-1, the J gene TRBJ2-6; tentative D call: TRBD2 (7 bases). The CDR3 totals 16 residues. The V and J ends lost 7 bases and 0 bases respectively, with 14 bases between them. Germline assignment: CDR1 SGHRS and CDR2 YFSETQ. This chain's CDR3 is CASRPGGTSGANVLTF. DNA of the CDR3: TGCGCCAGCCGTCCGGGGGGCACCTCTGGGGCCAACGTCCTGACTTTC.

This chain uses TRBV7-2 with TRBJ2-7; maybe TRBD2 (6 bases). Trimming removed 5 bases from V and 3 bases from J, with 17 bases in between. The CDR3 has 15 amino acids. Per germline, CDR1 SGHTA and CDR2 FQGNSA. The CDR3 sequence is CASSGAWGESYEQYF. The CDR3 region has the DNA TGTGCCAGCAGCGGTGCGTGGGGGGAAAGCTACGAGCAGTACTTC.

The genes are TRBV6-6 and TRBJ2-5; 10 positions agree with TRBD2. V shed 7 bases and J 0 bases; nucleotides not matched to a gene: 2. The CDR3 is 14 amino acids. Germline V CDR1 and CDR2: MNHNY, SVGAGI (reference sequence). The CDR3 here is CASTLAGDQETQYF. In DNA form, the CDR3 reads TGTGCCAGCACGCTAGCGGGAGACCAAGAGACCCAGTACTTC.

The V gene is TRBV12-5, the J gene TRBJ1-2, with 7 bases identical to TRBD1. This CDR3 has 14 residues. From germline, CDR1 is LGHNT and CDR2 FRNRAP. Trimming took 1 base from V and 8 from J; bases not matched to a gene: 7. The CDR3 protein is CASGLGGWTGGYTF. CDR3 coding DNA: TGTGCTAGTGGTTTGGGGGGTTGGACAGGCGGCTACACCTTC.

The V gene is TRBV19, the J gene TRBJ1-6, with 7 bases lining up with TRBD1. The CDR3 totals 15 residues. Trimming took 5 bases from V and 6 from J; bases not matched to a gene: 7. Germline CDR1 reads LNHDA; CDR2 reads SQIVND (reference sequence). The CDR3: CASSGGTAFNSPLHF. The DNA of the CDR3 is TGTGCCAGTAGTGGCGGGACAGCCTTTAATTCACCCCTCCACTTT.

This clone appeared a single time. V usage is TRBV28 and J usage is TRBJ1-1; a weak D match, TRBD1 (5 bases). CDR3 size: 15 residues. The V end was cut by 4 bases, the J end by 4 bases, with 16 bases between. Germline CDR1 and CDR2: MDHEN and SYDVKM. The CDR3 sequence is CASSSPGGDATEAFF. The CDR3 coding sequence is TGTGCCAGCAGTTCCCCGGGGGGGGATGCCACTGAAGCTTTCTTT.

The J gene is TRBJ2-1, the V gene TRBV27, with 9 bases that match TRBD1. The CDR3 totals 14 residues. Germline V gene lookup returns CDR1 MNHEY and CDR2 SMNVEV (reference sequence). J gave up 8 bases and V 5 bases, and 7 bases lay outside the gene matches. The CDR3 bases are TGTGCCAGCAGTCCCGGGACAGGGATCGATGAGCAGTTCTTC. Its translation: CASSPGTGIDEQFF.

The CDR3 is CASSSTSGIYEQYF. As DNA, the CDR3 is TGTGCCAGCAGCTCTACTAGCGGGATCTACGAGCAGTACTTC. The rearrangement uses TRBV7-2 and TRBJ2-7; 10 positions match TRBD2. The ends lost 4 bases at V and 3 bases at J; junction bases unmatched: 3. Per the germline V gene, CDR1 is SGHTA and CDR2 is FQGNSA. This CDR3 has 14 amino acids.

CDR3 in amino acids: CASSQDGGRTVGEKLFF. The CDR3 DNA is TGCGCCAGCAGCCAAGATGGCGGCCGGACAGTTGGTGAAAAACTGTTTTTT. The genes are TRBV4-1 and TRBJ1-4; maybe TRBD1 (6 bases). The ends were cut back, 0 bases at V and 7 bases at J, with 18 bases in the middle. CDR3 length: 17 amino acids. The germline V gene encodes CDR1 MGHRA and CDR2 YSYEKL.

The rearrangement links TRBV14 to TRBJ2-3; no reliable D call. Trimming stripped 1 base from V and 4 bases from J, with 12 bases between. Germline CDR1 and CDR2: SGHDN and FVKESK. The CDR3 sequence is 15 residues long. As DNA, the CDR3 is TGTGCCAGCAGCCAAGTCACAGCACTCTCAGATACGCAGTATTTT. Translated, it gives CASSQVTALSDTQYF.

This clone has just a few counts. The V and J genes are TRBV4-2 and TRBJ1-1; TRBD1 matches at 8 bases. With 1 base clipped from V and 5 bases from J, the junction kept 9 bases outside the gene matches. Germline CDR1 LGHNA, CDR2 YNFKEQ. The CDR3 totals 16 residues. This CDR3 reads CASSQAPTGEATEAFF. The CDR3, as DNA: TGTGCCAGCAGCCAAGCACCGACAGGGGAGGCGACTGAAGCTTTCTTT.

The chain links TRBV19 to TRBJ1-6; the D is unclear. Trimming pared 3 bases from V and 8 bases from J, leaving 14 bases between. CDR3 length: 15 amino acids. From germline, CDR1 is LNHDA and CDR2 SQIVND (reference sequence). CDR3 DNA sequence: TGTGCCAGTAGTATCTCTACCAGGTCATATTCACCCCTCCACTTT. This encodes CASSISTRSYSPLHF.

The rearrangement uses TRBV5-1 and TRBJ2-3, with 7 bases matching TRBD1. Looked up from germline, CDR1 is SGHRS and CDR2 is YFSETQ. This CDR3 is built from 16 residues. With 4 bases clipped from V and 2 bases from J, the junction kept 10 bases outside the gene matches. CDR3 in amino acids: CASSVSGTAATDTQYF. The DNA for the CDR3 is TGCGCCAGCAGCGTCTCCGGGACAGCCGCCACAGATACGCAGTATTTT.